The clone carrying this TCR beta chain appeared many times. The sample belongs to a study of T cell repertoires in cytomegalovirus infection. The germline CDR1 and CDR2 sequences are SEHNR and FQNEAQ (reference sequence). Trimming took off 5 bases at V and 0 bases at J, with 10 bases between the two ends. The CDR3 runs to 14 residues. From the reads, TCRdb called clonotypes with MiXCR, one entry per CDR3 protein. The sample contains some 230,000 distinct CDR3 sequences, over 20% of which appear only once. This TCR came from a human donor in good health (CMV status not recorded). Some clones in this sample may be carry-over from other donors' samples. The V call is TRBV7-9, the J call TRBJ1-1; D is ambiguous. Sample: CD8+ T cells from PBMCs. This chain's CDR3 is CASSPDGLNTEAFF. The CDR3 DNA reads as TGTGCCAGCAGCCCCGACGGCTTGAACACTGAAGCTTTCTTT.